A single sample gave rise to the 5 T cell receptor beta chains below, sequenced in a study of blood T cell repertoires in COVID-19. Assay: immunoSEQ multiplex PCR; the TCRdb copy retains only in-frame clones and omits some. Here the sample spans roughly 250,000 clones, more than 70% being singletons. The sequenced material came from PBMCs or T cells enriched from blood (not recorded which). The receptors shown here come from a woman aged 35 to 49 with acute COVID-19.

V gene TRBV19 combines with J gene TRBJ2-3; a weak D match, TRBD1 (6 bases). The CDR3 sequence is 14 residues long. The germline V gene has CDR1 LNHDA and CDR2 SQIVND (reference sequence). The V and J ends lost 5 bases and 1 base respectively, with 10 bases between them. In nucleotides, the CDR3 is TGTGCCAGTAGTTTCCACAGGGGCACAGATACGCAGTATTTT. Translation gives CASSFHRGTDTQYF.

This clone was detected once. V and J are TRBV20-1 and TRBJ2-1; D is perhaps TRBD2 (5 bases). Germline-derived CDR1 and CDR2 are DFQATT and SNEGSKA (reference sequence). The CDR3 extends over 13 amino acids. Between the trimmed V and J ends, which lost 3 bases and 6 bases, there was a span of 12 bases. CDR3 residues: CSASSLAVNEQFF. The CDR3 coding sequence is TGCAGTGCTAGTAGCCTAGCAGTCAATGAGCAGTTCTTC.

The CDR3 sequence is CASSFTGTGGLFF. The DNA of the CDR3 is TGTGCCAGCAGCTTCACCGGGACAGGAGGCCTGTTTTTT. The chain couples TRBV14 to TRBJ1-4, with 8 bases identical to TRBD1. This CDR3 spans 13 amino acids. V dropped 5 bases and J dropped 14; count of bases not matched to a gene: 10. In germline, CDR1 is SGHDN, CDR2 FVKESK.

V and J are TRBV2 and TRBJ1-1, with a possible D match to TRBD1 (5 bases). The CDR3 is 13 residues long. V lost 6 bases to trimming and J lost 4 bases, with 12 bases between them. The germline gives CDR1 SNHLY, CDR2 FYNNEI. The CDR3 DNA is TGTGCCAGCAGATTAGACAGAGGCACTGAAGCTTTCTTT. Amino acid sequence: CASRLDRGTEAFF.

The chain is built from TRBV4-2 and TRBJ2-5; TRBD2 aligns across 10 bases. This CDR3 has 14 residues. Germline CDR1 is LGHNA and CDR2 is YNFKEQ. V shed 0 bases and J 5 bases; nucleotides not matched to a gene: 0. In DNA, the CDR3 is TGTGCCAGCAGCCAAGAACTAGCGGGGGAGACCCAGTACTTC. This codes for CASSQELAGETQYF.